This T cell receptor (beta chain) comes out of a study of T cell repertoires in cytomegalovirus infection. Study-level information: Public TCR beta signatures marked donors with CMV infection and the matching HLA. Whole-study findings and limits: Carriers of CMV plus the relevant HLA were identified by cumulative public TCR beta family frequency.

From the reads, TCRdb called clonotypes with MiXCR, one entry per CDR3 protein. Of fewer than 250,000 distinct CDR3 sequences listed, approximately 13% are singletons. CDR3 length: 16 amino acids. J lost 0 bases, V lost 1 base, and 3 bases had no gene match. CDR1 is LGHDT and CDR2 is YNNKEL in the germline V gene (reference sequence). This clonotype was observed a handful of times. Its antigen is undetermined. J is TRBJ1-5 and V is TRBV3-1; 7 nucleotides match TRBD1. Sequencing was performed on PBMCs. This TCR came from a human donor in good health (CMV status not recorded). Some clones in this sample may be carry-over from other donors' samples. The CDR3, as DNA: TGTGCCAGCAGCCAAGGGACAGGTGATAGCAATCAGCCCCAGCATTTT. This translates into CASSQGTGDSNQPQHF.